This T cell receptor (beta chain) was recorded in a study of somatic mutations in cytotoxic T cells in rheumatoid arthritis. In the study overall: Peripheral blood samples of more than 25 ml EDTA were taken from patients directly after diagnosis and before treatment. Several of the V beta antibody-stained T-cell populations were flow-sorted at nearly 100% purity; V beta1+ cells were among them and were sequenced for TCRB. Whole-study results and caveats: Patients with rheumatoid arthritis, but not healthy controls, had CD8+ clonality that increased with age. Rheumatoid arthritis patients showed slight TRBV07 underrepresentation, unadjusted for multiple comparisons.

Comments on this clone: Its specificity is unknown.

V was cut by 3 bases and J by 4 bases, with 10 bases left in between. Per the germline V gene, CDR1 is MGHRA and CDR2 is YSYEKL. The CDR3 contains 14 residues. Only in-frame clones appear in the TCRdb table, and some are missing; sequencing was by immunoSEQ multiplex PCR. The data hold some 17,000 clones, with around 75% observed a single time. The gene calls are TRBV4-1 and TRBJ2-1; D uncertain. Sequencing was carried out using CD8+ T cells sorted from blood. The TCR originated in an adult with rheumatoid arthritis. The CDR3: CASSHPSVYNEQFF. The CDR3 DNA reads TGCGCCAGCAGCCACCCCTCGGTGTACAATGAGCAGTTCTTC.